This T cell receptor beta chain originates from a study of T-cell memory formation after mild COVID-19. CDR3 size: 17 residues. MiXCR was run by TCRdb on the 5' RACE reads, yielding one entry per CDR3 protein. The repertoire consists of 470,000 or so distinct CDR3 sequences, with around 18% occurring once and the leading ten covering 8.4%. The sample was PBMCs or a T cell subset sorted from them (not recorded which). The clonotype comes from an adult woman who had mild COVID-19 (a few samples of this study predate the infection). Cell type and time point are not known. This sequence joins TRBV3-2 and TRBJ2-1; the tabulated D call, TRBD2, remains unverified against the DNA. TRBV3-2 is designated a pseudogene. CDR3 sequence reads: CASSQDRLGTGYNEQFF. The CDR3, as DNA: TGTGCCAGCAGCCAAGATCGGCTAGGAACGGGCTACAATGAGCAGTTCTTC.